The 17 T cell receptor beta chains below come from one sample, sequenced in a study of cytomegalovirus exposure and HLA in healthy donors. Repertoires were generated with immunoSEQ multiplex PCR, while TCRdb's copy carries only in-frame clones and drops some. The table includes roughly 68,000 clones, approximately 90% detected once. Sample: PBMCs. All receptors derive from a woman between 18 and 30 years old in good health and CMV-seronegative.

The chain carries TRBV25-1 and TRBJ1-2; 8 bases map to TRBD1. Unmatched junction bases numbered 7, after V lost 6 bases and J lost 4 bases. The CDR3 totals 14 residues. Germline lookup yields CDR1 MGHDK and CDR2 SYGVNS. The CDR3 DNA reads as TGTGCCAGCAGGGGGGCAGGGGGCACCTATGGCTACACCTTC. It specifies CASRGAGGTYGYTF.

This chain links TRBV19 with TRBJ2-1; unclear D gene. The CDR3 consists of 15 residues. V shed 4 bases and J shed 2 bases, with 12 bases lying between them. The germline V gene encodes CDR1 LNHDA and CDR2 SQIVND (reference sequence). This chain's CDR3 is CASSNNRKTYNEQFF. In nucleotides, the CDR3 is TGTGCCAGTAGTAACAACAGAAAGACCTACAATGAGCAGTTCTTC.

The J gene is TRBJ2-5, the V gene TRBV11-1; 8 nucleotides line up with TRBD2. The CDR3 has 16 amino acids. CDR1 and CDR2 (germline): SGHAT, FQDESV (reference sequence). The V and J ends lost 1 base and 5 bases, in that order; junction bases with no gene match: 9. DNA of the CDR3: TGTGCCAGCAGCTTAGATCCCCTAGCGGGTAGGGAGACCCAGTACTTC. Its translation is CASSLDPLAGRETQYF.

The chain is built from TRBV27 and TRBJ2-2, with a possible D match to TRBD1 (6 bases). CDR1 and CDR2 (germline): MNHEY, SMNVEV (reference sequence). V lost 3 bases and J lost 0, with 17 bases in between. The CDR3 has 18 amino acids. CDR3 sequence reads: CASSLSASGDTNTGELFF. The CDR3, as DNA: TGTGCCAGCAGTTTGTCCGCCTCAGGGGATACGAACACCGGGGAGCTGTTTTTT.

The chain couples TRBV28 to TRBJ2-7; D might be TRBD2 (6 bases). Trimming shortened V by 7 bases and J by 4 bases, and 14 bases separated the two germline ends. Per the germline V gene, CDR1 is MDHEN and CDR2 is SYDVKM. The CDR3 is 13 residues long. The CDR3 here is CASTDGSGYEQYF. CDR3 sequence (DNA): TGTGCCAGCACCGACGGTAGCGGATACGAGCAGTACTTC. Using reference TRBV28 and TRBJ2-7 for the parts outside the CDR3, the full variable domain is DVKVTQSSRYLVKRTGEKVFLECVQDMDHENMFWYRQDPGLGLRLIYFSYDVKMKEKGDIPEGYSVSREKKERFSLILESASTNQTSMYLCASTDGSGYEQYFGPGTRLTVT.

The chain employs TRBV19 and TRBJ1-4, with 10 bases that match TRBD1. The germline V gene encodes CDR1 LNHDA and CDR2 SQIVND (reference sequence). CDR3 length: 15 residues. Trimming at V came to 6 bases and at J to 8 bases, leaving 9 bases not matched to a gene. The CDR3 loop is CASRGPGQGREKLFF. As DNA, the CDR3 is TGTGCCAGTAGAGGGCCGGGACAGGGGCGCGAAAAACTGTTTTTT.

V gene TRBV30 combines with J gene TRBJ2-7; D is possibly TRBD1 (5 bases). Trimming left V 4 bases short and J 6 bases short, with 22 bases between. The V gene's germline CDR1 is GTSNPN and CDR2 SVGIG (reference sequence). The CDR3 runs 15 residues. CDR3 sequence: CAWKPHATVKGEQYF. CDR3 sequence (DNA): TGTGCCTGGAAACCCCATGCGACAGTTAAGGGCGAGCAGTACTTC. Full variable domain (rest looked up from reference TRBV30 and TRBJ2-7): SQTIHQWPATLVQPVGSPLSLECTVEGTSNPNLYWYRQAAGRGLQLLFYSVGIGQISSEVPQNLSASRPQDRQFILSSKKLLLSDSGFYLCAWKPHATVKGEQYFGPGTRLTVT.

The DNA of the CDR3 is TGCAGCGTTGTTAGGACGGGGAATGAGCAGTTCTTC. Its protein product is CSVVRTGNEQFF. The chain carries TRBV29-1 and TRBJ2-1; D might be TRBD2 (5 bases). There are 12 residues in the CDR3. Germline CDR1 and CDR2: SQVTM and ANQGSEA. Trimming shortened V by 4 bases and J by 7 bases, and 11 bases separated the two germline ends.

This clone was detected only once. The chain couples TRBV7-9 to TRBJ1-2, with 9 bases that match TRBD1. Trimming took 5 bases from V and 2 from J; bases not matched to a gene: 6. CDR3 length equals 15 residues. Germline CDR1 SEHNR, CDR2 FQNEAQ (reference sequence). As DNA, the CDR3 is TGTGCCAGCAGCCCGCATGGACAGGGGAACTATGGCTACACCTTC. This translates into CASSPHGQGNYGYTF.

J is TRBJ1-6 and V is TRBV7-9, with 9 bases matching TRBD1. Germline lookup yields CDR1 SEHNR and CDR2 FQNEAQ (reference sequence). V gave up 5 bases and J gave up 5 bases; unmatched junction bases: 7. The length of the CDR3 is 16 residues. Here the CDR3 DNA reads TGTGCCAGCAGCAAACAGGGGGCTGGGAATAATTCACCCCTCCACTTT. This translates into CASSKQGAGNNSPLHF.

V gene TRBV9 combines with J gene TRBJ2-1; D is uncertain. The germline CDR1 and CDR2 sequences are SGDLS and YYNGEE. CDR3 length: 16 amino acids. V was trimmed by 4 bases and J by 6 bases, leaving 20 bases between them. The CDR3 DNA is TGTGCCAGCAGCCCGAGACTCCCTGAAGCTCTCAATGAGCAGTTCTTC. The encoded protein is CASSPRLPEALNEQFF.

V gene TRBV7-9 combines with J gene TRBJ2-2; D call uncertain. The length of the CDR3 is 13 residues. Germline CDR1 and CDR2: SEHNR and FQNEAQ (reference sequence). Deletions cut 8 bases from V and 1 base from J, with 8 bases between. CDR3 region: CASSTGNTGELFF. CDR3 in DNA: TGTGCCAGCTCTACGGGGAACACCGGGGAGCTGTTTTTT.

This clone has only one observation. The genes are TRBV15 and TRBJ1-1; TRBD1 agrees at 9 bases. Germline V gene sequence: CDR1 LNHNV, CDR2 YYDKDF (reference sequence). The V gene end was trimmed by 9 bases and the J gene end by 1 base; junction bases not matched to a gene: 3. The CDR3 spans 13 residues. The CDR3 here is CATRGQGNTEAFF. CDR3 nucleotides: TGTGCCACTAGGGGACAGGGGAACACTGAAGCTTTCTTT.

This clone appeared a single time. DNA for the CDR3: TGCGCCAGCAGGGGACAGGGAATGAACACTGAAGCTTTCTTT. It yields the protein CASRGQGMNTEAFF. The chain links TRBV5-1 to TRBJ1-1, with 9 positions matching TRBD1. The V gene end was trimmed by 5 bases and the J gene end by 0 bases; junction bases not matched to a gene: 2. The CDR3 contains 14 residues. The germline gives CDR1 SGHRS, CDR2 YFSETQ.

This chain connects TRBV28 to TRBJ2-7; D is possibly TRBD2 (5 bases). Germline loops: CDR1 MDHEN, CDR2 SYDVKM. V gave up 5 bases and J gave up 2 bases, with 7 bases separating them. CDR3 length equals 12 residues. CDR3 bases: TGTGCCAGCAGTGGGAGAGCCTACGAGCAGTACTTC. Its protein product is CASSGRAYEQYF.

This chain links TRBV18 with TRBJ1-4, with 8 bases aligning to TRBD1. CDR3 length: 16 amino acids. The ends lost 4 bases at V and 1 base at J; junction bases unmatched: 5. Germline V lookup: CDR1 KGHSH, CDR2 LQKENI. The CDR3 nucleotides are TGTGCCAGCTCACTCGGACAGGGAGGAACTAATGAAAAACTGTTTTTT. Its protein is CASSLGQGGTNEKLFF.

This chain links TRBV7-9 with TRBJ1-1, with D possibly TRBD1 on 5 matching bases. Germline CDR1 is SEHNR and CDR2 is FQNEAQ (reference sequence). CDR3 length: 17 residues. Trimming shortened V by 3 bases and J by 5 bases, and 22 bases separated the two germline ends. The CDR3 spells CASSFPSGVAETTEAFF. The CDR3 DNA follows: TGTGCCAGCAGCTTCCCCTCGGGGGTAGCTGAGACGACTGAAGCTTTCTTT. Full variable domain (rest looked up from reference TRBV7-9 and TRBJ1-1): DTGVSQNPRHKITKRGQNVTFRCDPISEHNRLYWYRQTLGQGPEFLTYFQNEAQLEKSRLLSDRFSAERPKGSFSTLEIQRTEQGDSAMYLCASSFPSGVAETTEAFFGQGTRLTVV.